A single TCR beta chain is shown here with its context. Its antigen is unidentified. The CDR3 end is not reached by the read, which stops 3 residues before it; the germline J gene fills it in. Germline V lookup: CDR1 MNHNS, CDR2 SASEGT. This CDR3 contains 17 residues. The V gene lost 2 bases and the J gene lost 6 bases, with 20 bases spanning the gap. The data are from a study of T cell clonality in common variable immunodeficiency. The study's findings and limits: Fewer TCRbeta clones were shared among CVID subjects than controls. Fewer deletions and N-nucleotide insertions were reportedly seen in common variable immunodeficiency TCR beta sequences.

Equal genomic DNA amounts from CVID and control samples were sequenced. The method was immunoSEQ multiplex PCR; TCRdb's version includes in-frame clones alone and lacks a portion of them. This record lists about 20,000 clones, none seen once only, and the top ten clones contain around 2.5%. Sequencing was done on a sample of peripheral blood mononuclear cells. The sequence derives from a human donor with common variable immunodeficiency. This sequence joins TRBV6-1 and TRBJ2-1, with D possibly TRBD1 on 6 matching bases. The CDR3 reads CASSEYVIDRKGNEQFF. The part of the CDR3 DNA that was read is TGTGCCAGCAGTGAATATGTTATCGACAGGAAAGGCAATGAG.